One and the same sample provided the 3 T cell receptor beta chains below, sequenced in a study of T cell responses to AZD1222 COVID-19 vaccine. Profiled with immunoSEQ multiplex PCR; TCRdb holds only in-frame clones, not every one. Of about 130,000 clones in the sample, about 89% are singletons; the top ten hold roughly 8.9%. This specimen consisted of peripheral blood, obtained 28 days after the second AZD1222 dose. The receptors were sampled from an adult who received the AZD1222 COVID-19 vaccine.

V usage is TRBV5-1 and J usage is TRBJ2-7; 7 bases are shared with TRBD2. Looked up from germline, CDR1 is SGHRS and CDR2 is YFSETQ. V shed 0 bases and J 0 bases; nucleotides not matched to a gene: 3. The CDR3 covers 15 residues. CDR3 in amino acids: CASSLARTSSYEQYF. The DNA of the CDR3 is TGCGCCAGCAGCTTGGCCAGGACTAGCTCCTACGAGCAGTACTTC.

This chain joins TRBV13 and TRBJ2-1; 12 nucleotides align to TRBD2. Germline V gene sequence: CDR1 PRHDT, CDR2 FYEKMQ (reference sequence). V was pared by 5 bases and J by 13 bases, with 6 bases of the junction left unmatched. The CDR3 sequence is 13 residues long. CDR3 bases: TGTGCCAGCAGCCCGACTAGCGGGGGCCGACAGTTCTTC. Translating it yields CASSPTSGGRQFF.

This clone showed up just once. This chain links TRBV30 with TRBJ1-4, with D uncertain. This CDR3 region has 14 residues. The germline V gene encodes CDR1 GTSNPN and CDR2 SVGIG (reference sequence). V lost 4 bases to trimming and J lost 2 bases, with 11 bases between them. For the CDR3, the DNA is TGTGCCTGGAAGAGGGTTCAGACTAATGAAAAACTGTTTTTT. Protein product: CAWKRVQTNEKLFF.